The entry below describes one T cell receptor (beta chain). The source of the sample is a study of identical twins. TCRdb passed the 5' RACE reads through MiXCR, listing each CDR3 protein once. The sample includes about 500,000 distinct CDR3 sequences, approximately 14% of them seen just once. These data were also reused for a study on yellow fever vaccine responses in identical twins.

The sequenced sample was CD4+ T cells sorted from blood. This receptor was obtained from a woman between 18 and 29 years old in good health.

CDR3 protein: CSAPRQGLNIQYF. The CDR3 bases are TGCAGTGCTCCCCGACAGGGCCTAAACATTCAGTACTTC. The chain couples TRBV20-1 to TRBJ2-4; 7 bases are shared with TRBD1. CDR3 length equals 13 residues. The germline gives CDR1 DFQATT, CDR2 SNEGSKA (reference sequence). With 5 bases clipped from V and 6 bases from J, the junction kept 7 bases outside the gene matches.